The rows below give T cell receptor beta chains drawn from one sample of a study of blood T cell repertoires in COVID-19. TCRdb keeps only in-frame clones here, not all; method: immunoSEQ multiplex PCR. The repertoire consists of around 170,000 clones, with 65% to 85% occurring once and the leading ten covering under 3.5%. What was sequenced was peripheral blood. Source of these receptors: a woman in her fifties or sixties with acute or convalescent COVID-19. Each CDR3 is given with its conserved first and last residue. D genes are given only for firm matches. Not every row has a clone size; where given, it reads once, few, many or a size class.

clone_size | j_call | d_call | v_call | cdr3_aa | cdr3_nt
few | TRBJ1-5 | NA | TRBV21-1 | CASSTRHGPQHF | TGTGCCAGCAGCACCCGCCACGGGCCCCAGCATTTT
NA | TRBJ2-3 | TRBD1 | TRBV4-3 | CASSPRDRATDTQYF | TGCGCCAGCAGCCCCCGGGACAGGGCCACAGATACGCAGTATTTT
NA | TRBJ1-2 | TRBD1 | TRBV3-1/TRBV3-2 | CASSQDPGGYGYTF | TGTGCCAGCAGCCAAGATCCAGGGGGCTATGGCTACACCTTC
NA | TRBJ1-6 | TRBD1 | TRBV2 | CASSLTRTGQTYNSPLHF | TGTGCCAGCAGTCTTACTAGGACAGGGCAGACATATAATTCACCCCTCCACTTT
NA | TRBJ2-7 | NA | TRBV2 | CASRQHPGSSYEQYF | TGTGCCAGCAGGCAACACCCGGGAAGCTCCTACGAGCAGTACTTC
NA | TRBJ2-1 | NA | TRBV27 | CASSKTVYNEQFF | TGTGCCAGCAGTAAGACAGTCTACAATGAGCAGTTCTTC
NA | TRBJ1-5 | TRBD1 | TRBV15 | CATEKEYLAGGLRGGQPQHF | TGTGCCACCGAAAAGGAATACTTGGCAGGGGGGTTAAGGGGTGGCCAGCCCCAGCATTTT
NA | TRBJ1-2 | NA | TRBV3-1/TRBV3-2 | CASSRAPAADGYTF | TGTGCCAGCAGCCGAGCCCCAGCGGCGGATGGCTACACCTTC
NA | TRBJ1-1 | NA | TRBV12-3/TRBV12-4 | CASSWQGIPEAFF | TGTGCCAGCAGTTGGCAGGGGATACCTGAAGCTTTCTTT
NA | TRBJ2-1 | TRBD1 | TRBV9 | CASSVVGGQGWDKQFF | TGTGCCAGCAGCGTAGTGGGGGGACAGGGATGGGATAAGCAGTTCTTC
NA | TRBJ2-7 | TRBD1 | TRBV6-5 | CASRGGTGDSYEQYF | TGTGCCAGCAGGGGAGGGACAGGGGACTCCTACGAGCAGTACTTC
NA | TRBJ2-1 | NA | TRBV27 | CARGPGRGVYNEQFF | TGTGCCAGGGGCCCCGGCAGGGGGGTCTACAATGAGCAGTTCTTC
NA | TRBJ1-6 | TRBD1 | TRBV27 | CASSPQRTGRYNSPLHF | TGTGCCAGCAGTCCTCAAAGGACAGGGCGCTATAATTCACCCCTCCACTTT
NA | TRBJ2-1 | NA | TRBV7-9 | CASSLFPLANEQFF | TGTGCCAGCAGCTTATTTCCCCTAGCCAATGAGCAGTTCTTC
NA | TRBJ2-1 | NA | TRBV24-1 | CATSPGPSYNEQFF | TGTGCCACCAGCCCGGGTCCTTCCTACAATGAGCAGTTCTTC
NA | TRBJ2-3 | TRBD2 | TRBV9 | CASSAPLAGGPDTQYF | TGTGCCAGCAGCGCCCCCCTAGCGGGGGGGCCAGATACGCAGTATTTT
few | TRBJ2-7 | NA | TRBV10-3 | CAISESSGVNEQYF | TGTGCCATCAGTGAGTCTTCGGGGGTCAACGAGCAGTACTTC
few | TRBJ2-7 | TRBD1 | TRBV7-9 | CASSQGQGAYEQYF | TGTGCCAGCAGCCAGGGACAGGGGGCCTACGAGCAGTACTTC
NA | TRBJ2-7 | TRBD2 | TRBV6-5 | CASSQTSGEQYF | TGTGCCAGCAGTCAGACTAGCGGCGAGCAGTACTTC
NA | TRBJ1-5 | NA | TRBV27 | CASSRGDSNQPQHF | TGTGCCAGCAGTCGCGGGGATAGCAATCAGCCCCAGCATTTT
NA | TRBJ1-2 | NA | TRBV19 | CASREITEANYGYTF | TGTGCCAGTAGGGAGATAACGGAAGCTAACTATGGCTACACCTTC
NA | TRBJ2-7 | NA | TRBV11-2 | CASSPGLDSLNYEQYF | TGTGCCAGCAGCCCAGGATTGGACTCACTAAACTACGAGCAGTACTTC
NA | TRBJ2-7 | NA | TRBV7-8 | CASSLVGGGGNSYEQYF | TGTGCCAGCAGCTTAGTAGGGGGGGGAGGGAACTCCTACGAGCAGTACTTC
NA | TRBJ1-1 | NA | TRBV2 | CASSVAEVTEAFF | TGTGCCAGCAGTGTCGCAGAGGTCACTGAAGCTTTCTTT
NA | TRBJ2-7 | NA | TRBV4-3 | CASSQDARGHYEQYF | TGCGCCAGCAGCCAAGATGCTAGGGGCCACTACGAGCAGTACTTC
NA | TRBJ2-2 | TRBD2 | TRBV7-6 | CASSLAGLAGNTGELFF | TGTGCCAGCAGCTTAGCAGGTCTAGCGGGAAACACCGGGGAGCTGTTTTTT
NA | TRBJ1-2 | TRBD1 | TRBV4-3 | CASSYGQGTYGYTF | TGCGCCAGCAGCTATGGACAGGGAACCTATGGCTACACCTTC
NA | TRBJ2-3 | TRBD2 | TRBV30 | CAWSGGLAGTDTQYF | TGTGCCTGGAGCGGAGGACTAGCGGGGACAGATACGCAGTATTTT
NA | TRBJ1-6 | NA | TRBV7-9 | CASSLGTVSSYNSPLHF | TGTGCCAGCAGCCTAGGGACTGTTAGCTCCTATAATTCACCCCTCCACTTT
NA | TRBJ2-7 | TRBD1 | TRBV6-5 | CASSPGTGVHEQYF | TGTGCCAGCAGCCCCGGGACAGGGGTACACGAGCAGTACTTC
many | TRBJ2-2 | TRBD1 | TRBV5-1 | CASSHLRGQGTGELFF | TGCGCCAGCAGCCATCTCAGGGGGCAAGGCACCGGGGAGCTGTTTTTT
NA | TRBJ1-1 | NA | TRBV21-1 | CASSKAGGRRGKNTEAFF | TGTGCCAGCAGCAAAGCCGGGGGACGGCGAGGGAAGAACACTGAAGCTTTCTTT
NA | TRBJ2-3 | NA | TRBV5-1 | CASSLAGEGSDTQYF | TGCGCCAGCAGCTTGGCGGGAGAGGGAAGCGATACGCAGTATTTT
NA | TRBJ1-1 | NA | TRBV12-3/TRBV12-4 | CASSLTGNTEAFF | TGTGCCAGCAGTTTGACAGGTAACACTGAAGCTTTCTTT
NA | TRBJ2-5 | NA | TRBV3-1/TRBV3-2 | CASRDSQETQYF | TGTGCCAGCAGGGACAGCCAAGAGACCCAGTACTTC
NA | TRBJ1-1 | NA | TRBV6-5 | CASSYVGLMVTEAFF | TGTGCCAGCAGTTACGTGGGACTTATGGTAACTGAAGCTTTCTTT
NA | TRBJ2-3 | TRBD1 | TRBV27 | CASSGRTGARTDTQYF | TGTGCCAGCAGTGGACGGACAGGGGCCCGCACAGATACGCAGTATTTT